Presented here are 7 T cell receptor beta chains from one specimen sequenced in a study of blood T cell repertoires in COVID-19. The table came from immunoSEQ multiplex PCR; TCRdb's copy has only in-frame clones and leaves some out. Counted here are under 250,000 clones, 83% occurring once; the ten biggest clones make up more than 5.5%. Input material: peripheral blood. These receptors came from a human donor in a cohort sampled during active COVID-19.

CDR3 amino acids: CASSLAGHTQYF. The CDR3 DNA reads TGTGCCAGCAGCTTAGCCGGTCATACGCAGTATTTT. The V call is TRBV7-6, the J call TRBJ2-3; D gene uncertain. In germline, CDR1 is SGHVS, CDR2 FNYEAQ. Trimming took off 0 bases at V and 7 bases at J, with 5 bases between the two ends. CDR3 length: 12 amino acids.

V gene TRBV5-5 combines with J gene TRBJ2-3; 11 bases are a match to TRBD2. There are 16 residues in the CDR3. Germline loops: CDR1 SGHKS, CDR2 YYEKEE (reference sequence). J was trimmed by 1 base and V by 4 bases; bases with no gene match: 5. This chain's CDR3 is CASSTGLAAGTDTQYF. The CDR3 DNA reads TGTGCCAGCAGCACGGGACTAGCGGCCGGCACAGATACGCAGTATTTT.

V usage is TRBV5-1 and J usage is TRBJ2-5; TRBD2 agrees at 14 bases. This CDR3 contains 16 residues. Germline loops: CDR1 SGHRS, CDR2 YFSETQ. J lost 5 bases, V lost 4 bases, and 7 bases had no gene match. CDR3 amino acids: CASSPGLAGGRETQYF. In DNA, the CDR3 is TGCGCCAGCAGCCCTGGACTAGCGGGAGGTCGGGAGACCCAGTACTTC. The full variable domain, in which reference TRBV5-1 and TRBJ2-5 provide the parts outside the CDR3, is KAGVTQTPRYLIKTRGQQVTLSCSPISGHRSVSWYQQTPGQGLQFLFEYFSETQRNKGNFPGRFSGRQFSNSRSEMNVSTLELGDSALYLCASSPGLAGGRETQYFGPGTRLLVL.

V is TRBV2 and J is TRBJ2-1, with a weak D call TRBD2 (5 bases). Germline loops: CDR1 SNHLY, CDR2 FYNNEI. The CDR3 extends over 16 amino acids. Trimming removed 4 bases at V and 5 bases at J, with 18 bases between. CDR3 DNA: TGTGCCAGCAGTGGGGAAATGGCTAGCCGGAACAATGAGCAGTTCTTC. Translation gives CASSGEMASRNNEQFF.

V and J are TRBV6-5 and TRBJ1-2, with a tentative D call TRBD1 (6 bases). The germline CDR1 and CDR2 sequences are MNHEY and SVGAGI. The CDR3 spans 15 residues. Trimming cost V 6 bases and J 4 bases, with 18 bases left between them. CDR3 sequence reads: CASRPVRQEAYGYTF. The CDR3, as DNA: TGTGCCAGCAGACCCGTAAGACAGGAGGCCTATGGCTACACCTTC.

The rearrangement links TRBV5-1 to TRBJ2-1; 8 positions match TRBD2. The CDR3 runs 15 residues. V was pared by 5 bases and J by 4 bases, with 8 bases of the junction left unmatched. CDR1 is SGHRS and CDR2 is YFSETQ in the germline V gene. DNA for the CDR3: TGCGCCAGCAGGACCGGGACTAGGGGGTACAATGAGCAGTTCTTC. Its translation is CASRTGTRGYNEQFF. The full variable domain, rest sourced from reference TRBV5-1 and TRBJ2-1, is KAGVTQTPRYLIKTRGQQVTLSCSPISGHRSVSWYQQTPGQGLQFLFEYFSETQRNKGNFPGRFSGRQFSNSRSEMNVSTLELGDSALYLCASRTGTRGYNEQFFGPGTRLTVL.

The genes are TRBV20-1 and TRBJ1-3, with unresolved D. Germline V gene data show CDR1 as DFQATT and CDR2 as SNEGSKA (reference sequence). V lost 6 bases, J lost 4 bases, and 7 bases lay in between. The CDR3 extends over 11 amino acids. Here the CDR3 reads CSAEQGNTIYF. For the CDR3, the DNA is TGCAGTGCAGAACAAGGAAACACCATATATTTT.